These 8 T cell receptor beta chains originate from one sample sequenced in a study of T cells expressing NK-cell markers. TCRdb reprocessed the 5' RACE reads and stores each CDR3 protein as one record, lacking DNA. In all, the sample yields 500,000 or so distinct CDR3 sequences. The sample was blood T cells: a sorted CD56 or NKG2C T cell subset, CD4+ or CD8+ T cells, or bulk PBMC T cells (not recorded which). The source of these receptors is a young man in good health.

This chain connects TRBV13 to TRBJ2-2; TCRdb names TRBD2, which stays unverified in the absence of DNA. Germline V CDR1 and CDR2: PRHDT, FYEKMQ (reference sequence). The CDR3 contains 16 residues. CDR3 protein: CASSFIAGTYTGELFF.

The chain carries TRBV4-1 and TRBJ2-1; the TCRdb call, TRBD1, lacks DNA for checking. This CDR3 has 15 residues. The germline CDR1 and CDR2 sequences are MGHRA and YSYEKL. The CDR3 spells CASSQVGTGENEQFF.

V is TRBV14 and J is TRBJ2-4; without DNA, the TCRdb call of TRBD1 cannot be checked. Germline V CDR1 and CDR2: SGHDN, FVKESK. The CDR3 spans 11 residues. This CDR3 is CASSYRDIQYF. Combining the CDR3 with reference TRBV14 and TRBJ2-4 gives the whole variable domain EAGVTQFPSHSVIEKGQTVTLRCDPISGHDNLYWYRRVMGKEIKFLLHFVKESKQDESGMPNNRFLAERTGGTYSTLKVQPAELEDSGVYFCASSYRDIQYFGAGTRLSVL.

The V and J genes are TRBV4-1 and TRBJ2-1. Looked up from germline, CDR1 is MGHRA and CDR2 is YSYEKL. CDR3 length equals 15 residues. The CDR3 here is CASSQGSFESNEQFF.

The rearrangement uses TRBV5-6 and TRBJ2-1; TCRdb names TRBD2, which stays unverified in the absence of DNA. CDR1 is SGHDT, CDR2 YYEEEE, per germline. The CDR3 is 11 residues long. The CDR3 here is CASSLAGREFF.

V is TRBV15 and J is TRBJ2-5; TCRdb indicates TRBD1, and absent DNA this call remains unverified. The CDR3 runs 13 residues. CDR1 is LNHNV and CDR2 is YYDKDF in the germline V gene (reference sequence). CDR3 loop: CATRRQGQETQYF.

This rearrangement joins TRBV25-1 to TRBJ2-5; TCRdb's D call of TRBD2 is untestable without DNA. Germline values: CDR1 MGHDK, CDR2 SYGVNS. CDR3 size: 11 residues. The CDR3 here is CASERLETQYF. Full variable domain (outside the CDR3, taken from reference TRBV25-1 and TRBJ2-5): EADIYQTPRYLVIGTGKKITLECSQTMGHDKMYWYQQDPGMELHLIHYSYGVNSTEKGDLSSESTVSRIRTEHFPLTLESARPSHTSQYLCASERLETQYFGPGTRLLVL.

The chain combines TRBV24-1 with TRBJ2-1; as DNA is missing, the TRBD1 call by TCRdb cannot be tested. The germline V gene has CDR1 KGHDR and CDR2 SFDVKD. This CDR3 contains 16 residues. The chain's CDR3 is CATSDLRTGAYNEQFF.